The 19 T cell receptor beta chains given below trace back to one sample, sequenced in a study of blood T cell repertoires in COVID-19. Using immunoSEQ multiplex PCR, the repertoire was profiled, and TCRdb retains in-frame clones only, with some absent. Here the sample spans 210,000 or so clones, approximately 80% being singletons. Sequencing used PBMCs or T cells enriched from blood (not recorded which). The receptors originated from a man aged 25 to 40 with acute COVID-19.

The chain carries TRBV10-2 and TRBJ2-5; 7 positions match TRBD2. V was pared by 8 bases and J by 2 bases, with 2 bases of the junction left unmatched. There are 12 residues in the CDR3. Germline assignment: CDR1 WSHSY and CDR2 SAAADI. Here the CDR3 DNA reads TGCGCCAGCGGGGGGGGACAAGAGACCCAGTACTTC. Protein sequence: CASGGGQETQYF.

The rearrangement uses TRBV5-1 and TRBJ1-1; no clear D gene. V gave up 1 base and J gave up 2 bases, with 9 bases separating them. This CDR3 comprises 14 residues. CDR1 and CDR2 (germline): SGHRS, YFSETQ. This chain's CDR3 is CASSLWRGNTEAFF. The CDR3 DNA follows: TGCGCCAGCAGCTTGTGGCGGGGAAACACTGAAGCTTTCTTT.

This clone was detected only once. This rearrangement joins TRBV10-3 to TRBJ2-7; 7 bases map to TRBD1. Germline CDR1 ENHRY, CDR2 SYGVKD. V lost 6 bases to trimming and J lost 0 bases; unmatched junction nucleotides: 2. This CDR3 contains 13 residues. The CDR3 region is CAIRWDSSYEQYF. DNA for the CDR3: TGTGCCATCAGATGGGACAGCTCCTACGAGCAGTACTTC.

As concerns this clone: Other DNA sequences in this specimen translate into the identical CDR3. CDR3 protein: CASSSQGSSNQPQHF. CDR3 DNA sequence: TGTGCCAGTAGCTCACAGGGGAGCAGCAATCAGCCCCAGCATTTT. V is TRBV19 and J is TRBJ1-5; 7 bases align to TRBD1. The germline CDR1 and CDR2 sequences are LNHDA and SQIVND (reference sequence). The CDR3 length is 15 residues. The J segment lost 1 base and the V segment lost 6 bases, leaving 6 bases of the junction unmatched.

The chain is built from TRBV6-5 and TRBJ1-2; a possible D gene is TRBD1 (6 bases). Trimming removed 6 bases at V and 4 bases at J, with 12 bases between. This CDR3 spans 13 amino acids. Germline V CDR1 and CDR2: MNHEY, SVGAGI. CDR3 nucleotide sequence: TGTGCCAGCAGAAAAGGGGGTGGCTATGGCTACACCTTC. Translating gives CASRKGGGYGYTF.

This clone was recorded a few times. This chain joins TRBV3-1 (or the pseudogene TRBV3-2) and TRBJ1-2; the match to TRBD1 covers 7 bases. The trim removed 4 bases at V and 1 base at J, leaving 15 bases unmatched. Per the germline V gene, CDR1 is LGHDT and CDR2 is YNNKEL (reference sequence). This CDR3 spans 18 amino acids. CDR3 in DNA: TGTGCCAGCAGCCGGGGACAGTTCGAGTCCCTCGTTAACTATGGCTACACCTTC. Protein sequence: CASSRGQFESLVNYGYTF.

The genes are TRBV25-1 and TRBJ1-4; D ambiguous. This CDR3 contains 11 residues. Germline V gene sequence: CDR1 MGHDK, CDR2 SYGVNS. V was pared by 4 bases and J by 11 bases, with 8 bases between. The CDR3, as DNA: TGTGCCAGCAGTGGAGGGCCTAAACTGTTTTTT. Amino acid sequence: CASSGGPKLFF.

The rearrangement joins TRBV5-1 to TRBJ1-1; TRBD1 is a possible D gene (5 bases). Germline V gene lookup returns CDR1 SGHRS and CDR2 YFSETQ. Deletions cut 6 bases from V and 1 base from J, with 19 bases between. The CDR3 is made up of 16 amino acids. The CDR3 loop is CASTGGLGPPNTEAFF. The DNA of the CDR3 is TGCGCCAGCACGGGGGGTCTGGGACCGCCGAACACTGAAGCTTTCTTT.

This sequence joins TRBV6-5 and TRBJ1-6, with D perhaps TRBD1 (6 bases). Trimming removed 6 bases from V and 16 bases from J, with 19 bases in between. Germline assignment: CDR1 MNHEY and CDR2 SVGAGI. This CDR3 contains 13 residues. The CDR3 reads CASSFLGAALLHF. The CDR3 DNA reads TGTGCCAGCAGCTTCTTGGGGGCTGCCTTACTCCACTTT.

V usage is TRBV2 and J usage is TRBJ1-2; possible D gene TRBD1, 6 bases. The V gene lost 7 bases and the J gene lost 2 bases, with 11 bases spanning the gap. CDR3 length: 13 amino acids. Germline CDR1 and CDR2: SNHLY and FYNNEI. CDR3 nucleotides: TGTGCCAGCACTCCTCAGGGGAACTATGGCTACACCTTC. Its translation is CASTPQGNYGYTF.

This rearrangement joins TRBV30 to TRBJ2-5; no clear D. The germline V and J ends were trimmed by 1 base and 4 bases, with 10 bases remaining between them. This CDR3 is 13 amino acids long. The germline V gene encodes CDR1 GTSNPN and CDR2 SVGIG (reference sequence). DNA for the CDR3: TGTGCCTGGAGTGACGGAGCTAGAGAGACCCAGTACTTC. Protein product: CAWSDGARETQYF.

V gene TRBV23-1 combines with J gene TRBJ1-3; 11 positions match TRBD1. TRBV23-1 is annotated as an ORF whose role is uncertain. This CDR3 contains 17 residues. V was clipped by 3 bases and J by 4 bases; unmatched bases: 8. The CDR3 sequence is CASSHLDRGRSGNTIYF. The CDR3 DNA is TGCGCCAGCAGTCACTTGGACAGGGGGCGATCCGGAAACACCATATATTTT.

V is TRBV7-9 and J is TRBJ1-2; 9 bases align to TRBD1. This CDR3 has 14 residues. Looked up from germline, CDR1 is SEHNR and CDR2 is FQNEAQ (reference sequence). V gave up 2 bases and J gave up 8 bases; unmatched junction bases: 6. The CDR3 here is CASSLIQGAGGYTF. In nucleotides, the CDR3 is TGTGCCAGCAGCTTAATACAGGGGGCGGGAGGCTACACCTTC.

The V and J genes are TRBV6-1 and TRBJ1-2; D might be TRBD1 (5 bases). The germline CDR1 and CDR2 sequences are MNHNS and SASEGT. This CDR3 has 16 amino acids. Deletions cut 0 bases from V and 5 bases from J, with 16 bases between. The DNA for the CDR3 is TGTGCCAGCAGTGAAGCCATGGGCGGGGGATCGTATGGCTACACCTTC. The encoded protein is CASSEAMGGGSYGYTF.

This chain connects TRBV19 to TRBJ1-2; D not certain. This CDR3 comprises 15 residues. Between the trimmed V and J ends, which lost 3 bases and 0 bases, there was a span of 11 bases. The V gene's germline CDR1 is LNHDA and CDR2 SQIVND (reference sequence). CDR3 sequence reads: CASSMNSISNYGYTF. CDR3 DNA sequence: TGTGCCAGTAGTATGAACAGTATTTCTAACTATGGCTACACCTTC.

The rearrangement joins TRBV12-3 or TRBV12-4 to TRBJ1-1, with D perhaps TRBD1 (5 bases). Trimming took off 3 bases at V and 8 bases at J, with 10 bases between the two ends. This CDR3 spans 12 amino acids. The CDR3 here is CASSLGGKEAFF. The CDR3 region has the DNA TGTGCCAGCAGTTTGGGGGGTAAAGAAGCTTTCTTT.

This chain links TRBV5-4 with TRBJ2-3, with 10 bases aligning to TRBD2. Germline CDR1 is SGHNT and CDR2 is YYREEE (reference sequence). CDR3 length equals 15 residues. The V gene end was trimmed by 2 bases and the J gene end by 5 bases; junction bases not matched to a gene: 5. DNA for the CDR3: TGTGCCAGCAGCTTAGCGGGGGGGCACCTAGATACGCAGTATTTT. Amino acid sequence: CASSLAGGHLDTQYF.

The chain recombines TRBV28 with TRBJ2-3; a possible D gene is TRBD2 (5 bases). V lost 6 bases and J lost 4, with 8 bases in between. The CDR3 spans 12 residues. Germline loops: CDR1 MDHEN, CDR2 SYDVKM. The CDR3 region is CASSADSDTQYF. DNA for the CDR3: TGTGCCAGCAGCGCGGACTCAGATACGCAGTATTTT. Supplemented by reference TRBV28 and TRBJ2-3, the full variable domain reads DVKVTQSSRYLVKRTGEKVFLECVQDMDHENMFWYRQDPGLGLRLIYFSYDVKMKEKGDIPEGYSVSREKKERFSLILESASTNQTSMYLCASSADSDTQYFGPGTRLTVL.

This sequence joins TRBV9 and TRBJ2-1; 14 bases align to TRBD2. Germline values: CDR1 SGDLS, CDR2 YYNGEE. The CDR3 has 17 residues. Trimming at V came to 4 bases and at J to 1 base, leaving 4 bases not matched to a gene. CDR3 in DNA: TGTGCCAGCAGCCTACGACTAGCGGGGGGGTCCTACAATGAGCAGTTCTTC. This sequence encodes CASSLRLAGGSYNEQFF.